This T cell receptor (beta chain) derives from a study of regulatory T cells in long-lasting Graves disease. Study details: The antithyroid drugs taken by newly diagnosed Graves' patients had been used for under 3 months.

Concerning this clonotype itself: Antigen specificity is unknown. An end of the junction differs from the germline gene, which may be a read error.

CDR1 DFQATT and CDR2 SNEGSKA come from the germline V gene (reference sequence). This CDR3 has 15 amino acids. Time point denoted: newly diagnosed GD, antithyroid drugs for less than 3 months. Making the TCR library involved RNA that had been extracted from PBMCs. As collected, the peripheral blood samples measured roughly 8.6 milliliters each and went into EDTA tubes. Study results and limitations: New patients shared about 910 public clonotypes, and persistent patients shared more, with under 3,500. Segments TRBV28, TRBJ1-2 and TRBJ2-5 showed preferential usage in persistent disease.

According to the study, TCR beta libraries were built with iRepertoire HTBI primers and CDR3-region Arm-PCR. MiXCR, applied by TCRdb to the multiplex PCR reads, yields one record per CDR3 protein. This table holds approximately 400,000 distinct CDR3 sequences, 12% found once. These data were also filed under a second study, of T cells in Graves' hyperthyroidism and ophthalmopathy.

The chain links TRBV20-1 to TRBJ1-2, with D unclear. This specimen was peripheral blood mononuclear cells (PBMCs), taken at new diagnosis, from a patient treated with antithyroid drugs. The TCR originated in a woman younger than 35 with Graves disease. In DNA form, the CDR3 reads TGCAGTGCTAGTCAAACCCGACGGGTCCTAGGAAGGAGTGTCTTC. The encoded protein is CSASQTRRVLGRSVF.